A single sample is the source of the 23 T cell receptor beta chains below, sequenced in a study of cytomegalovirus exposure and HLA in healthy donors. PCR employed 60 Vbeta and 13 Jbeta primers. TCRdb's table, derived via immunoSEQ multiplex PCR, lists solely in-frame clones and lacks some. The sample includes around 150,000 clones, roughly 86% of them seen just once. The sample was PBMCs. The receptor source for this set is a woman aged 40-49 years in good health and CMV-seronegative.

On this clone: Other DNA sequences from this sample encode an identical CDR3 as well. In nucleotides, the CDR3 is TGCGCCAGCAGCCCGCTAGCGACAACCTACAATGAGCAGTTCTTC. This sequence encodes CASSPLATTYNEQFF. The V call is TRBV5-1, the J call TRBJ2-1; D possibly corresponds to TRBD2 (6 bases). Germline V lookup: CDR1 SGHRS, CDR2 YFSETQ. The CDR3 has 15 amino acids. V dropped 4 bases and J dropped 2 bases, with 13 bases sitting between them.

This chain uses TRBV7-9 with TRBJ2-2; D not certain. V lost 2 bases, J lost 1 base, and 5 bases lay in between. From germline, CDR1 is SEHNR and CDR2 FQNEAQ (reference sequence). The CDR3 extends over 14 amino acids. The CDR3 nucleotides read TGTGCCAGCAGCTTATCCGGGAACACCGGGGAGCTGTTTTTT. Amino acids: CASSLSGNTGELFF. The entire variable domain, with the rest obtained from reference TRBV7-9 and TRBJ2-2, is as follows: DTGVSQNPRHKITKRGQNVTFRCDPISEHNRLYWYRQTLGQGPEFLTYFQNEAQLEKSRLLSDRFSAERPKGSFSTLEIQRTEQGDSAMYLCASSLSGNTGELFFGEGSRLTVL.

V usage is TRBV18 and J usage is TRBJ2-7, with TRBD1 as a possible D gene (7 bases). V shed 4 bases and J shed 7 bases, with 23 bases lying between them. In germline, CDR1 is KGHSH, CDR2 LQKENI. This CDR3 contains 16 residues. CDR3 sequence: CASSLFGQVGGGEQYF. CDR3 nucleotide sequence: TGTGCCAGCTCACTCTTCGGACAGGTCGGGGGTGGGGAGCAGTACTTC. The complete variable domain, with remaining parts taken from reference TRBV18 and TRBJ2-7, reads NAGVMQNPRHLVRRRGQEARLRCSPMKGHSHVYWYRQLPEEGLKFMVYLQKENIIDESGMPKERFSAEFPKEGPSILRIQQVVRGDSAAYFCASSLFGQVGGGEQYFGPGTRLTVT.

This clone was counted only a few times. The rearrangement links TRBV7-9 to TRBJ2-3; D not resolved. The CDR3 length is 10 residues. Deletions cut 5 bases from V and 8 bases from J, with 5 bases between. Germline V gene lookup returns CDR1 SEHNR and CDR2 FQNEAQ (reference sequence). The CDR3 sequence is CASSTGTQYF. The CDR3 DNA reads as TGTGCCAGCAGCACGGGTACGCAGTATTTT.

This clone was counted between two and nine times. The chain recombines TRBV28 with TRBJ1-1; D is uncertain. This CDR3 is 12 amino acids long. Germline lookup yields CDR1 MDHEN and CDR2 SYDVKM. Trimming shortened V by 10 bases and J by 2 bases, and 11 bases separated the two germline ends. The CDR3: CATGLHNTEAFF. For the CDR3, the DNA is TGTGCCACCGGACTGCACAACACTGAAGCTTTCTTT. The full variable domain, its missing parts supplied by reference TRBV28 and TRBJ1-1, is DVKVTQSSRYLVKRTGEKVFLECVQDMDHENMFWYRQDPGLGLRLIYFSYDVKMKEKGDIPEGYSVSREKKERFSLILESASTNQTSMYLCATGLHNTEAFFGQGTRLTVV.

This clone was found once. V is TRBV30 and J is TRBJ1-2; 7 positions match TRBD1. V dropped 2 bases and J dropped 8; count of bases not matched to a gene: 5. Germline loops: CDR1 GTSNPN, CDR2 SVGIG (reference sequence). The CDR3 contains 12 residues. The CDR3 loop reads CAWSRDSLGYTF. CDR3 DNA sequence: TGTGCCTGGAGTAGGGACAGTCTCGGCTACACCTTC.

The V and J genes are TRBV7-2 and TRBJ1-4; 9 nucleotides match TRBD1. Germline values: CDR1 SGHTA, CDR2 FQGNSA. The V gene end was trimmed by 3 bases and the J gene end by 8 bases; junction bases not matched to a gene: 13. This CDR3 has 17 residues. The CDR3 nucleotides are TGTGCCAGCAGCTTGAGGGGGACCGGGACAGGGAGCGAAAAACTGTTTTTT. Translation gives CASSLRGTGTGSEKLFF.

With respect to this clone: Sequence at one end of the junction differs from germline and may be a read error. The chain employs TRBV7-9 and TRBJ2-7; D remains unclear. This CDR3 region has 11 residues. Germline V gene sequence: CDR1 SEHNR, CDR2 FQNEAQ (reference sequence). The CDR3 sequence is CSSSQNLEQYF. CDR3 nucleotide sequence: TGTTCCAGCAGCCAAAACTTAGAGCAGTACTTC.

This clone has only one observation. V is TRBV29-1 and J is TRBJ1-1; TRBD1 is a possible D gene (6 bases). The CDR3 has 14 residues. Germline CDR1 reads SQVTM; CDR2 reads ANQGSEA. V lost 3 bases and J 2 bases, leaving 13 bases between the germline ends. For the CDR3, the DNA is TGCAGCGTTGACCACTCGGGACAAAACACTGAAGCTTTCTTT. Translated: CSVDHSGQNTEAFF.

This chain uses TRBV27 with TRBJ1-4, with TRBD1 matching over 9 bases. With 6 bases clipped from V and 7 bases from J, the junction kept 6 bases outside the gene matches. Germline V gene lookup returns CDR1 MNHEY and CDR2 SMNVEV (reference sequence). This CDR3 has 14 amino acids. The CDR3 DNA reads TGTGCCAGCAGCGGGGGACAGGGATTTGAAAAACTGTTTTTT. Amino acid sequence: CASSGGQGFEKLFF.

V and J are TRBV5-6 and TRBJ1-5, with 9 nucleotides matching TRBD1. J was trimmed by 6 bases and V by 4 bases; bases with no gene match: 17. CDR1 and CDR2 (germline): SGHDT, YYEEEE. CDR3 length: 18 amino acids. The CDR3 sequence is CASSTKLTGGSGSQPQHF. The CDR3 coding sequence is TGTGCCAGCAGCACGAAGCTTACAGGGGGCAGCGGTAGTCAGCCCCAGCATTTT.

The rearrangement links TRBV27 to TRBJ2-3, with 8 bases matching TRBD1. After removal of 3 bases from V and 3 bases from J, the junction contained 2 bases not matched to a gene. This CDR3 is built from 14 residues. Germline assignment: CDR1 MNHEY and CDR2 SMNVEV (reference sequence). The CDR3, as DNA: TGTGCCAGCAGTTTCCAGGGGGCTACAGATACGCAGTATTTT. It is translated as CASSFQGATDTQYF.

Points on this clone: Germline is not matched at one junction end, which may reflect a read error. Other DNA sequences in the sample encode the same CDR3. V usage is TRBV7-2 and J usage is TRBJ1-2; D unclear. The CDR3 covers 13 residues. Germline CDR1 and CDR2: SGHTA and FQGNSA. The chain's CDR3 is CASSSLGFGGYTF. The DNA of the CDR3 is TGTGCCAGTAGCTCACTAGGATTTGGTGGCTACACCTTC.

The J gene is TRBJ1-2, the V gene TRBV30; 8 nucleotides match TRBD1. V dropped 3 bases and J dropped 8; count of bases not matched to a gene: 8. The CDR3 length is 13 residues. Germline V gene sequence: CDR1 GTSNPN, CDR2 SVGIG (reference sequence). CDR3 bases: TGTGCCTGGAGATTTCCGACAGGGGACGGCTACACCTTC. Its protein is CAWRFPTGDGYTF.

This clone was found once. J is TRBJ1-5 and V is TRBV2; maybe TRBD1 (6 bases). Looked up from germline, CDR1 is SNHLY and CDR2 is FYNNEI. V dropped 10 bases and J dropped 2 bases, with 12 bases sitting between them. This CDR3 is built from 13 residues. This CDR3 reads CATAQGGNQPQHF. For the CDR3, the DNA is TGTGCCACAGCACAGGGTGGCAATCAGCCCCAGCATTTT.

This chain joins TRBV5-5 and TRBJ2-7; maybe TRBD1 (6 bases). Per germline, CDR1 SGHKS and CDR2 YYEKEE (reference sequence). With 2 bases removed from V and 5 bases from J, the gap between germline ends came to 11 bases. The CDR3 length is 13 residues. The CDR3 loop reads CASSFSRGNEQYF. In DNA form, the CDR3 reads TGTGCCAGCAGCTTCAGCAGGGGAAACGAGCAGTACTTC.

The CDR3 region is CASSIMGQEYEQYF. DNA of the CDR3: TGTGCCAGTAGTATAATGGGACAGGAGTACGAGCAGTACTTC. The rearrangement uses TRBV19 and TRBJ2-7; 8 bases fit TRBD1. Per the germline V gene, CDR1 is LNHDA and CDR2 is SQIVND (reference sequence). This CDR3 comprises 14 residues. The V segment lost 2 bases and the J segment 4 bases; nucleotides outside the gene matches: 4.

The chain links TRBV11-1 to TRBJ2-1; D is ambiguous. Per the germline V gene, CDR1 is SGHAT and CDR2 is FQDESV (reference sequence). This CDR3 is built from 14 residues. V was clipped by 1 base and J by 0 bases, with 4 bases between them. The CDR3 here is CASSLESSYNEQFF. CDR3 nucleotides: TGTGCCAGCAGCTTAGAGAGCTCCTACAATGAGCAGTTCTTC.

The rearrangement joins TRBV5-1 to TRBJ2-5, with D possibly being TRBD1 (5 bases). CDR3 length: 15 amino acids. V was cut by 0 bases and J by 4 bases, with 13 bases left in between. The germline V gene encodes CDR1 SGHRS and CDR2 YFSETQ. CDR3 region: CASSLGQTARETQYF. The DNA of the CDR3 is TGCGCCAGCAGCTTGGGACAGACAGCTCGAGAGACCCAGTACTTC.

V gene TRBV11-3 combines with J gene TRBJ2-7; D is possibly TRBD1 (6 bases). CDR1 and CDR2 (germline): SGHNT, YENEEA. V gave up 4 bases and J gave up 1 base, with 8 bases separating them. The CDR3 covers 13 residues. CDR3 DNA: TGTGCCAGCAGCTATGGACAGTCCTACGAGCAGTACTTC. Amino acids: CASSYGQSYEQYF. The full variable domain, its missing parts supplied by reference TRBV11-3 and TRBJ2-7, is EAGVVQSPRYKIIEKKQPVAFWCNPISGHNTLYWYLQNLGQGPELLIRYENEEAVDDSQLPKDRFSAERLKGVDSTLKIQPAELGDSAVYLCASSYGQSYEQYFGPGTRLTVT.

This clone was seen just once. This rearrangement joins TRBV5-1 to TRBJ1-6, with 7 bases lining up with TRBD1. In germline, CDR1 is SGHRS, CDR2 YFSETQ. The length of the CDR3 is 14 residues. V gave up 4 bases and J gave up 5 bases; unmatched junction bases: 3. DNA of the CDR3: TGCGCCAGCAGCCCGGGACAGAATAATTCACCCCTCCACTTT. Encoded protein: CASSPGQNNSPLHF.

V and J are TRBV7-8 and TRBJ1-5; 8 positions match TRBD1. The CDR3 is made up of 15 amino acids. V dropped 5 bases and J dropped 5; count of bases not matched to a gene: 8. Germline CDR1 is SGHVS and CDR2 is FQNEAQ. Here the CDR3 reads CASSPWTGKDQPQHF. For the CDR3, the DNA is TGTGCCAGCAGCCCCTGGACAGGGAAGGATCAGCCCCAGCATTTT.

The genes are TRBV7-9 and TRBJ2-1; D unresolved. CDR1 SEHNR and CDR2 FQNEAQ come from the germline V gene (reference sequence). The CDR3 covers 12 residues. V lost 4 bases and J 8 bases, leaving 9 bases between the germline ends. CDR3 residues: CASSSVNDEQFF. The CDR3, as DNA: TGTGCCAGCAGCTCAGTGAACGATGAGCAGTTCTTC.